The 11 T cell receptor beta chains listed next were all sequenced from one sample in a study of T cells in Graves' hyperthyroidism and ophthalmopathy. The investigators amplified TCR beta CDR3 regions from RNA transcripts. The HTBI primer set was used in a first-round RT-PCR of the TCR CDR3. TCRdb called the multiplex PCR reads again in MiXCR, with one record for every CDR3 protein. The top ten hold 11% of the sample, which has about 520,000 distinct CDR3 sequences, around a quarter seen once. The sample consisted of blood. The origin of the receptors is a woman in her thirties with Graves' ophthalmopathy.

This clonotype was counted ten times or more. The chain couples TRBV6-5 to TRBJ1-1; possibly TRBD1 for D (5 bases). Between the trimmed V and J ends, which lost 7 bases and 9 bases, there was a span of 21 bases. The CDR3 has 14 amino acids. The germline gives CDR1 MNHEY, CDR2 SVGAGI. CDR3 sequence reads: CASIERGDRRKAFF. The DNA for the CDR3 is TGTGCCAGCATCGAACGTGGGGACCGAAGGAAAGCTTTCTTT.

The sample holds many counts of this clonotype. The J gene is TRBJ1-1, the V gene TRBV6-5; possibly TRBD1 for D (6 bases). Germline V gene data show CDR1 as MNHEY and CDR2 as SVGAGI. This CDR3 has 15 amino acids. V lost 7 bases, J lost 4 bases, and 19 bases lay in between. CDR3 residues: CASTEGGARGTEAFF. For the CDR3, the DNA is TGTGCCAGCACCGAGGGGGGGGCGAGGGGCACTGAAGCTTTCTTT.

This clonotype was detected ten times or more. The chain combines TRBV12-3 or TRBV12-4 with TRBJ2-7, with 10 bases identical to TRBD1. V lost 4 bases and J lost 6; bases outside the gene matches: 6. This CDR3 contains 14 residues. This CDR3 reads CASSYETGGAEQYF. DNA for the CDR3: TGTGCCAGCAGTTACGAGACAGGGGGCGCCGAGCAGTACTTC.

This chain joins TRBV6-2 or TRBV6-3 and TRBJ1-1, with a tentative D call TRBD1 (5 bases). In germline, CDR1 is MNHEY, CDR2 SVGEGT. V lost 3 bases and J 3 bases, leaving 11 bases between the germline ends. This CDR3 comprises 14 residues. DNA of the CDR3: TGTGCCAGCAGTTATCAGGGTGTGGACACTGAAGCTTTCTTT. This codes for CASSYQGVDTEAFF.

This chain connects TRBV12-3 or TRBV12-4 to TRBJ1-1; D is unclear. The V end was cut by 6 bases, the J end by 3 bases, with 20 bases between. CDR3 length: 16 amino acids. The CDR3 DNA sequence: TGTGCCAGCAGGTGGAGGCGGACGATGTGGGACACTGAAGCTTTCTTT. Amino acids: CASRWRRTMWDTEAFF.

This clonotype has ten or more counts. The chain links TRBV19 to TRBJ2-7; 8 bases fit TRBD1. Trimming at V came to 6 bases and at J to 3 bases, leaving 7 bases not matched to a gene. The CDR3 spans 14 residues. Germline assignment: CDR1 LNHDA and CDR2 SQIVND (reference sequence). DNA of the CDR3: TGTGCCAGTAGACCAGGACAGGGCCGCTACGAGCAGTACTTC. It yields the protein CASRPGQGRYEQYF.

This clonotype was recorded many times. The chain is built from TRBV10-3 and TRBJ2-5, with D hard to call. The V and J ends lost 6 bases and 2 bases respectively, with 13 bases between them. The CDR3 contains 14 residues. From germline, CDR1 is ENHRY and CDR2 SYGVKD. CDR3 residues: CAIRAGTAQETQYF. Written as DNA, the CDR3 is TGTGCCATCAGGGCCGGAACAGCTCAAGAGACCCAGTACTTC.

This clonotype was observed at least ten times. V and J are TRBV27 and TRBJ2-4; 7 bases match TRBD1. V was pared by 5 bases and J by 1 base, with 8 bases of the junction left unmatched. CDR3 length equals 16 residues. Germline lookup yields CDR1 MNHEY and CDR2 SMNVEV (reference sequence). The CDR3 DNA reads TGTGCCAGCAGTCAAGACAGGGATGGGGCCAAAAACATTCAGTACTTC. This translates into CASSQDRDGAKNIQYF.

The table lists this clonotype with a few counts. V is TRBV9 and J is TRBJ2-2, with TRBD1 matching over 7 bases. V was clipped by 0 bases and J by 2 bases; unmatched bases: 4. CDR3 length: 16 amino acids. Germline V gives CDR1 SGDLS, CDR2 YYNGEE. CDR3 loop: CASSVERGQNTGELFF. The CDR3, as DNA: TGTGCCAGCAGCGTAGAGAGGGGGCAAAACACCGGGGAGCTGTTTTTT. Full variable domain (outside the CDR3, taken from reference TRBV9 and TRBJ2-2): DSGVTQTPKHLITATGQRVTLRCSPRSGDLSVYWYQQSLDQGLQFLIQYYNGEERAKGNILERFSAQQFPDLHSELNLSSLELGDSALYFCASSVERGQNTGELFFGEGSRLTVL.

This clonotype was seen a handful of times. Here the CDR3 reads CASSLGVSETGELFF. The CDR3 DNA follows: TGTGCCAGCAGCTTAGGGGTTAGCGAAACCGGGGAGCTGTTTTTT. V and J are TRBV7-9 and TRBJ2-2; D may be TRBD2 (5 bases). V was clipped by 1 base and J by 5 bases, with 11 bases between them. The CDR3 extends over 15 amino acids. The germline CDR1 and CDR2 sequences are SEHNR and FQNEAQ (reference sequence).

V gene TRBV13 combines with J gene TRBJ2-3, with 10 nucleotides matching TRBD2. The V segment lost 5 bases and the J segment 4 bases; nucleotides outside the gene matches: 6. This CDR3 is built from 15 residues. CDR1 and CDR2 from the germline V gene are PRHDT and FYEKMQ (reference sequence). This CDR3 is CASSPGLAVADTQYF. CDR3 DNA sequence: TGTGCCAGCAGCCCAGGACTAGCGGTTGCAGATACGCAGTATTTT.